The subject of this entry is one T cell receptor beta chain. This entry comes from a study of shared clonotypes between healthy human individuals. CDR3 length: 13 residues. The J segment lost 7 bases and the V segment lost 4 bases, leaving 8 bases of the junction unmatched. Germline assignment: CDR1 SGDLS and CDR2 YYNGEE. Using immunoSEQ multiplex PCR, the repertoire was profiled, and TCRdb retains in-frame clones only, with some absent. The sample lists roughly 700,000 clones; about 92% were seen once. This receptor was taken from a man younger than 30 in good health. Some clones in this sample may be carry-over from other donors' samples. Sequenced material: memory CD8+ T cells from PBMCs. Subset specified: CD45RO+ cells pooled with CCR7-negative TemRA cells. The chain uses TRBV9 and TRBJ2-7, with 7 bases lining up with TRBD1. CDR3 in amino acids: CASSFGTVGEQYF. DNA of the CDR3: TGTGCCAGCAGCTTCGGGACAGTGGGGGAGCAGTACTTC.